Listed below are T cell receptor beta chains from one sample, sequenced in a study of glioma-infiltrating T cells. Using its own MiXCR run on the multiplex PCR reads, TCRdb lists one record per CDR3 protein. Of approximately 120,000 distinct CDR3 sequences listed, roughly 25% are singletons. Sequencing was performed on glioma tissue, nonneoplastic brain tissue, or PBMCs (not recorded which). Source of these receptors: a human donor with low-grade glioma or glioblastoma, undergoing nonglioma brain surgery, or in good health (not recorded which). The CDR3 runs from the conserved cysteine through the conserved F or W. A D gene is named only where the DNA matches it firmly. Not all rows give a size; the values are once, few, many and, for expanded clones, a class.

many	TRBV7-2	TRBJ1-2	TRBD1	TGTGCCAGCAGCCCGACAGGGGGCGACTATGGCTACACCTTC	CASSPTGGDYGYTF
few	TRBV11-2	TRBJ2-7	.	TGTGCCAGCAGCTTTAACACAGGCTTTTGGGGAGACGAGCAGTACTTC	CASSFNTGFWGDEQYF
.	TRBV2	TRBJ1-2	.	TGTGCCAGCAGTACAGGGATGGACTATGGCTACACCTTC	CASSTGMDYGYTF
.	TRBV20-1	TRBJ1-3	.	TGCCGTGCTCGCGCTCGCGGCCTCGGCCCCCCCCTCTCTTTT	CRARARGLGPPLSF
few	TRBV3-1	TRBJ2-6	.	TGTGCCAGCACCCCTGGGATCTCTGGGGCCAACGTCCTGACTTTC	CASTPGISGANVLTF
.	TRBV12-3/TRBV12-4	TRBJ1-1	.	TGTGCCAGCAGTACAGCCCAAAACACTGAAGCTTTCTTT	CASSTAQNTEAFF
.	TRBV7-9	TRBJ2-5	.	TGTGCCCTTGCTAGGAGAGGGGATGGAGAGACCCAGTACTTC	CALARRGDGETQYF
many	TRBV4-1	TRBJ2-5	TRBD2	TGCGCCAGCAGCCCCGAAAGGACAGCGGGAGGGCCACAAGAGACCCAGTACTTC	CASSPERTAGGPQETQYF
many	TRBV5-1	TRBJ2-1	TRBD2	TGCGCCAGCAGCTTGTCGCTAGCGGTGGGGAATGAGCAGTTCTTC	CASSLSLAVGNEQFF
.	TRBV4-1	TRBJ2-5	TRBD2	TGCGCCAGCAGCCAAAAGCTCGGGACTAGCGCGCCAGAGACCCAGTACTTC	CASSQKLGTSAPETQYF
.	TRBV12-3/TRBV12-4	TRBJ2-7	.	TGTGCCAGCAGTTTAGGGGAAACCTACGAGCAGTACTTC	CASSLGETYEQYF
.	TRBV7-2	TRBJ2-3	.	TGTGCCAGCACCCCTAGGGTAGGGGGAACAGATACGCAGTATTTT	CASTPRVGGTDTQYF
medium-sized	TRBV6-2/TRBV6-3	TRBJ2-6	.	TGTGCCAGCAGCTACAGGGACTCTGGGGCCAACGTCCTGACTTTC	CASSYRDSGANVLTF
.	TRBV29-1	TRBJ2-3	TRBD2	TGCAGCGCGACTAGCGGGAGGTTCCTTAGCACAGATACGCAGTATTTT	CSATSGRFLSTDTQYF
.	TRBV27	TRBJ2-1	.	TGTGCCAACAGTTTTCAATTGGGGCTTGGCAATGAGCAGTTCTTC	CANSFQLGLGNEQFF
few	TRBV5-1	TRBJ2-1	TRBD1	TGCGCCAGCAGCTTGGTACGGGACAGTGATTACAATGAGCAGTTCTTC	CASSLVRDSDYNEQFF
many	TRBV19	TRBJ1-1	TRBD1	TGTGCCAGTTTGAGGACAGGGGGGCCCACTGAAGCTTTCTTT	CASLRTGGPTEAFF
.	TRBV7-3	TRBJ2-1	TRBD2	TGTGCCTGCAGCCCCGGGACTAGCGGGAATACGGAGCAGTTCTTC	CACSPGTSGNTEQFF
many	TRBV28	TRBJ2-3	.	TGTGCCAGCAGGGAAGCGGCAGCAGATACGCAGTATTTT	CASREAAADTQYF
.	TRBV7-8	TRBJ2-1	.	TGTGTCAGCAGCTTAGCAGGGACGAGCTACTACAATGAGCAGTTCTTC	CVSSLAGTSYYNEQFF
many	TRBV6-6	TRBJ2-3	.	TGTGCCAGCAGTTACGGGACTCTTAGCACAGATACGCAGTATTTT	CASSYGTLSTDTQYF
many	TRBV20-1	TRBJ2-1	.	TGCAGTGCTAGAGAAAGGAACAATGAGCAGTTCTTC	CSARERNNEQFF
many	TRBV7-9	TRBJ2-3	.	TGTGCCAGCAGCGCAGGCCTTAGAGGGCCCAGCACAGATACGCAGTATTTT	CASSAGLRGPSTDTQYF
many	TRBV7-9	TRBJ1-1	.	TGTGCCAGCAGCAAAGGGCAGATAGGCGAAGCTTTCTTT	CASSKGQIGEAFF
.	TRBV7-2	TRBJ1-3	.	TGTGCCAGCAGCCCCCGGGGAATCCGATCTGGAAACACCATATATTTT	CASSPRGIRSGNTIYF
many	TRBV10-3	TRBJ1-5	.	TGTGCCATCAGTGAAAGGGGTCAGTCCAATCAGCCCCAGCATTTT	CAISERGQSNQPQHF
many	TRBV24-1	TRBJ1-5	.	TGTGCCACCAGTGGAGGAGGCGGATACAATCAGCCCCAGCATTTT	CATSGGGGYNQPQHF
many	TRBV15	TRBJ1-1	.	TGTGCCACCAGCAGTCTACAGAACACTGAAGCTTTCTTT	CATSSLQNTEAFF
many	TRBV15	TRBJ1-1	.	TGTGCCACCAGCAGAGATTTTCTACTAGCTTTCTTT	CATSRDFLLAFF
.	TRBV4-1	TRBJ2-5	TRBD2	TGCGCCAGCAGCCAAGGCCAACTAGCGGGAGGACAAGAGACCCAGTACTTC	CASSQGQLAGGQETQYF
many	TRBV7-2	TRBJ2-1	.	TGTGCCAGCAGCTCTCCCTTGAGTCCTAATGAGCAGTTCTTC	CASSSPLSPNEQFF
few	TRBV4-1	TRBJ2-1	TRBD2	TGCGCCAGCAGCCAAGTGGGAGGGCCTAGCGGGAATGAGCAGTTCTTC	CASSQVGGPSGNEQFF
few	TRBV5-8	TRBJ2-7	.	TGTGCCAGCCGCTTGTATTTCCTGGGGACGGGTGTTAGTGAGCAGTACTTC	CASRLYFLGTGVSEQYF
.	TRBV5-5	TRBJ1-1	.	TGTGCCAGCAGCTTCCGCGGTACGGGGCTAATGAACACTGAAGCTTTCTTT	CASSFRGTGLMNTEAFF
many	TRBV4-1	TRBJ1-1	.	TGCGCCAGCAGCCAACCCGGACGGGACACTGAAGCTTTCTTT	CASSQPGRDTEAFF
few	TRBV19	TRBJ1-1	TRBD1	TGTGCCAGTAGCAGGGGGGGGTCAAGCACTGAAGCTTTCTTT	CASSRGGSSTEAFF
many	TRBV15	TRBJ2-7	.	TGTGCCACCAGCAGGGCCGGGACCCAGGGCGAGCAGTACTTC	CATSRAGTQGEQYF
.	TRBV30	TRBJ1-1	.	TGTGCCTGGAGTGTAACCAGCCAGCGCACTGAAGCTTTCTTT	CAWSVTSQRTEAFF
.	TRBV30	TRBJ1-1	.	TGTGCCTGGATTGGAACCACTGAAGCTTTCTTT	CAWIGTTEAFF
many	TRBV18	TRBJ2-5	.	TGTGCCAGCTCCCAAGGACTGGAAGAGACCCAGTACTTC	CASSQGLEETQYF
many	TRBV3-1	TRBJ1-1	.	TGTGCCAGCAGTCTGGTGCCCGGGCTGGGGACTGAAGCTTTCTTT	CASSLVPGLGTEAFF
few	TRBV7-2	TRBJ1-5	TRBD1	TGTGCCAGCAGCCAGAGACAGGGCGAGCCCCAGCATTTT	CASSQRQGEPQHF
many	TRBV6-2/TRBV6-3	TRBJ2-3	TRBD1	TGTGCCAGCAGTTACTGGGACAGAATGACAGATACGCAGTATTTT	CASSYWDRMTDTQYF
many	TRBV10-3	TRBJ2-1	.	TGTGCCGCCGGGGGCTTGAGCTCCTACAATGAGCAGTTCTTC	CAAGGLSSYNEQFF
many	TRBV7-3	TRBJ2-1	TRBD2	TGTGCCAGCAGCCCCACCCGACTAGCGGGAGGGTACAATGAGCAGTTCTTC	CASSPTRLAGGYNEQFF
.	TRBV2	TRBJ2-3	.	TGTGCCAGCAGTGATCCCGGGTCCGTTAGCACAGATAAGCAATATTTT	CASSDPGSVSTDKQYF
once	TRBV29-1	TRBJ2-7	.	TGCAGCGTTGCCGGGACCTATGGAGAGCAGTACTTC	CSVAGTYGEQYF
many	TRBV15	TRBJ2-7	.	TGTGCCACCAGCAGAGATAATCCCCCATACGAGCAGTACTTC	CATSRDNPPYEQYF
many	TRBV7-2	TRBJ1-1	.	TGTGCCAGCAGCTTAATTAGGTTAGGGGACACTGAAGCTTTCTTT	CASSLIRLGDTEAFF
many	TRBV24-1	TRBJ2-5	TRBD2	TGTGCCACCAGTGACGGGGGGAGAGAGACCCAGTACTTC	CATSDGGRETQYF
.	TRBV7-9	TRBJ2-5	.	TGTGCCAGCAGCTTAGCCGGCAGGGGACCTCAAGAGACCCAGTACTTC	CASSLAGRGPQETQYF
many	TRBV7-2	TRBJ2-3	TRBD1	TGTGCCAGCAGCTTGGCCACAGGGGGCGCCAGCACAGATACGCAGTATTTT	CASSLATGGASTDTQYF